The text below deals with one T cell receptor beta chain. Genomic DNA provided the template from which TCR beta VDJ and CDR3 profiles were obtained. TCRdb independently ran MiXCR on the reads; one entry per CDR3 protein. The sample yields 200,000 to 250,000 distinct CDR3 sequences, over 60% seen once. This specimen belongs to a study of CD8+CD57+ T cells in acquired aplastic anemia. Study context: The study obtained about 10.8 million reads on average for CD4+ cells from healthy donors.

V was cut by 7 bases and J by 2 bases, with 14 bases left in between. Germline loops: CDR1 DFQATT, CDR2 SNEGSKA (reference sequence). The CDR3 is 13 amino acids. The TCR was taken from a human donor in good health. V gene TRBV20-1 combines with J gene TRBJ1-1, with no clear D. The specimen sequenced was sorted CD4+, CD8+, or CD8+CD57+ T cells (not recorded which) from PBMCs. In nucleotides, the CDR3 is TGCAGTGTCGTACTGGGCGGTAACACTGAAGCTTTCTTT. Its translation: CSVVLGGNTEAFF.